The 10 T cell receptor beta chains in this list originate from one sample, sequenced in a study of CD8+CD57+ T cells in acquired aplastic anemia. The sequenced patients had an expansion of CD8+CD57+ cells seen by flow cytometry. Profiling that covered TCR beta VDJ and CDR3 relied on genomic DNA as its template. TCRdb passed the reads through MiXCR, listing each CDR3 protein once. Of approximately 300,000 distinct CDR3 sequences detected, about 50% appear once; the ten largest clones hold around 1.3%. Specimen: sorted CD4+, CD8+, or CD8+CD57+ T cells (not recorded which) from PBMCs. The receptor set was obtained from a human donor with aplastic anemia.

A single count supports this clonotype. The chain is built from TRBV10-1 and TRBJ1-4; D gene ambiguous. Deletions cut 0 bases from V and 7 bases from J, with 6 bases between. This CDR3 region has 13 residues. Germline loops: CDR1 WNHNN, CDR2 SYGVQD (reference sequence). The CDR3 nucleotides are TGCGCCAGCAGTGAGTCGAACGCTGAAAAACTGTTTTTT. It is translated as CASSESNAEKLFF.

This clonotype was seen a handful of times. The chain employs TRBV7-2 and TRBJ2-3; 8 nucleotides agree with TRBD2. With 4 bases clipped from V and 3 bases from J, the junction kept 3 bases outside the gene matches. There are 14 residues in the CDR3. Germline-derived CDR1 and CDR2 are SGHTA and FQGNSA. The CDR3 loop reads CASSSGLGTDTQYF. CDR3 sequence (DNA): TGTGCCAGCAGCTCGGGACTAGGAACAGATACGCAGTATTTT. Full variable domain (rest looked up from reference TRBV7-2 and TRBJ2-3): GAGVSQSPSNKVTEKGKDVELRCDPISGHTALYWYRQSLGQGLEFLIYFQGNSAPDKSGLPSDRFSAERTGGSVSTLTIQRTQQEDSAVYLCASSSGLGTDTQYFGPGTRLTVL.

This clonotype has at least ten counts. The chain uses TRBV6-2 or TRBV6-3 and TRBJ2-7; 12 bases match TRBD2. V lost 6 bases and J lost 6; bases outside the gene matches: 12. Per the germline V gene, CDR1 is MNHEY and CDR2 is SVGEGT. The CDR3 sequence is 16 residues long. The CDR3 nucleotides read TGTGCCAGCAGGGTAGGACTAGCGGGGCTCACGGTCGAGCAGTACTTC. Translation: CASRVGLAGLTVEQYF.

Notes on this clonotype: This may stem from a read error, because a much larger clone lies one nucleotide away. The CDR3 loop reads CASSQDRTGGNEKPFF. The CDR3 bases are TGCGCCAGCAGCCAAGATAGGACAGGGGGGAATGAAAAACCGTTTTTT. The chain has TRBV4-1 and TRBJ1-4; 10 positions agree with TRBD1. This CDR3 contains 16 residues. The germline V gene encodes CDR1 MGHRA and CDR2 YSYEKL.

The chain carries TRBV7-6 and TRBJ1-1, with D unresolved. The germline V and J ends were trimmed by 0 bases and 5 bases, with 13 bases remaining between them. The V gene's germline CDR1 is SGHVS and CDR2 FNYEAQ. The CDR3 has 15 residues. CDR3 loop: CASSLATPQWTEAFF. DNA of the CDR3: TGTGCCAGCAGCTTAGCCACACCCCAGTGGACTGAAGCTTTCTTT.

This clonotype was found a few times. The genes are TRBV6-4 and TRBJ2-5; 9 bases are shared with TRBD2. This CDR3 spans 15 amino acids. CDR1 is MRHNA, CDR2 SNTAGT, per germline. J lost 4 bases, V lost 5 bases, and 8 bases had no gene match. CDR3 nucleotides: TGTGCCAGCAGTCTTCGCGGGGGGGCCGCAGAGACCCAGTACTTC. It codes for CASSLRGGAAETQYF.

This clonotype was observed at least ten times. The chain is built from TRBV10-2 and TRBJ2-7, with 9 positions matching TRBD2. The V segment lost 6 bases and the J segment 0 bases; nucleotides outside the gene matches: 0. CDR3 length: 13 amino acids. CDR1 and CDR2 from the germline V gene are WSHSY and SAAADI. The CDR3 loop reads CASRTSGSYEQYF. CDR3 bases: TGCGCCAGCAGGACTAGCGGCTCCTACGAGCAGTACTTC.

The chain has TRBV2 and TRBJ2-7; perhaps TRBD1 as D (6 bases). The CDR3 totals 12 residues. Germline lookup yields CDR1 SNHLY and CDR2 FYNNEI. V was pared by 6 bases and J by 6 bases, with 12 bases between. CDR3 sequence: CASRGTGPEQYF. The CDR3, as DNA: TGTGCCAGCAGGGGTACAGGGCCCGAGCAGTACTTC.

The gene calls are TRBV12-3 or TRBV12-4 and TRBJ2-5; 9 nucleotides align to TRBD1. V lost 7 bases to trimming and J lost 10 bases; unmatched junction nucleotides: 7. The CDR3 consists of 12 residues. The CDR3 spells CASKGQGAGQYF. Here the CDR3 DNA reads TGTGCCAGCAAGGGACAGGGTGCGGGCCAGTACTTC.

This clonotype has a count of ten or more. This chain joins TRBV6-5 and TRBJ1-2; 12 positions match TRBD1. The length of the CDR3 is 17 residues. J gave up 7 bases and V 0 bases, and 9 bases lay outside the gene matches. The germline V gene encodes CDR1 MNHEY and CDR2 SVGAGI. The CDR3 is CASSYSTGGQGAFGYTF. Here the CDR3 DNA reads TGTGCCAGCAGTTACTCGACAGGGGGACAGGGGGCGTTTGGCTACACCTTC.